Shown below are 2 T cell receptor beta chains from a single sample sequenced in a study of spatial heterogeneity in lung cancer. The time point: sample taken at primary tumor resection. TCRdb ran MiXCR on the 5' RACE reads and lists one entry per CDR3 protein. There are about 23,000 distinct CDR3 sequences in the sample; around 4.5% occur only once, and approximately 4.7% lies in the top ten. Here the sequenced sample was PBMCs, taken at surgery. The receptor set was obtained from a male donor with early-stage non-small cell lung cancer.

A remark on this clonotype: Just one base apart from a much larger clone, this may be a read error. The rearrangement uses TRBV7-9 and TRBJ2-1; 7 nucleotides align to TRBD2. CDR1 SEHNR and CDR2 FQNEAQ come from the germline V gene (reference sequence). This CDR3 spans 15 amino acids. The chain's CDR3 is CVSSLGVGGINEQFF. The CDR3 bases are TGTGTCAGCAGCTTAGGAGTGGGAGGGATCAATGAGCAGTTCTTC.

With respect to this clonotype: An end of the junction differs from the germline gene, which may be a read error. The chain uses TRBV6-1 and TRBJ1-2; a weak D match, TRBD1 (5 bases). The CDR3 consists of 14 residues. Germline CDR1 reads MNHNS; CDR2 reads SASEGT. In nucleotides, the CDR3 is TGTGCCAACAGTGAAGGGGAGCCGCGCTATGGCTACACCTTC. Translation gives CANSEGEPRYGYTF.